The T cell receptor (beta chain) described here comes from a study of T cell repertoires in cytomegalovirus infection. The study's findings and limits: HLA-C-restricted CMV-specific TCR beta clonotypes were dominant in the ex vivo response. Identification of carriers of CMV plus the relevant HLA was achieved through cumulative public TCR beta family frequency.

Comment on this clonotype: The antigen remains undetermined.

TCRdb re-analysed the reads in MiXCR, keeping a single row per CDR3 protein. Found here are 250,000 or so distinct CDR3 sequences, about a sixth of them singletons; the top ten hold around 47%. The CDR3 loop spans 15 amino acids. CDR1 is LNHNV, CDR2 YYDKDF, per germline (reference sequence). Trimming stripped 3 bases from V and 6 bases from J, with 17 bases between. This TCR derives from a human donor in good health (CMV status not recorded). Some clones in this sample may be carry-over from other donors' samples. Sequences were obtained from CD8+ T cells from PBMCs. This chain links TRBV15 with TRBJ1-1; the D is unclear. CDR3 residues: CATSSRTGSSAEAFF. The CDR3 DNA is TGTGCCACCAGCAGTCGGACCGGGTCCTCCGCTGAAGCTTTCTTT.